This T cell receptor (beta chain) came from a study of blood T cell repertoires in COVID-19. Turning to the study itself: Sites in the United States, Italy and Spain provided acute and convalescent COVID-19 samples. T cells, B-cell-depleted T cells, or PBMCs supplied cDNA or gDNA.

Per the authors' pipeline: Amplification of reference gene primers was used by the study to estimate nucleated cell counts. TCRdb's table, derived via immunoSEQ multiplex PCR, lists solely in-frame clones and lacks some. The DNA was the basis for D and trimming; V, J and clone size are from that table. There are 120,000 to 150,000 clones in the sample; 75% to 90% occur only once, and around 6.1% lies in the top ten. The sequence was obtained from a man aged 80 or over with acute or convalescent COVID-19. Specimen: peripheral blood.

The CDR3 protein is CASSTGLGLKLFF. CDR3 nucleotide sequence: TGTGCCAGTAGTACTGGACTGGGATTGAAACTGTTTTTT. The rearrangement joins TRBV19 to TRBJ1-4; D is uncertain. CDR1 is LNHDA and CDR2 is SQIVND in the germline V gene (reference sequence). V gave up 4 bases and J gave up 11 bases, with 14 bases separating them. The CDR3 totals 13 residues.